This T cell receptor beta chain was documented in a study of control samples from healthy donors and cancer patients. Clones were sequenced by immunoSEQ multiplex PCR, and TCRdb holds only the in-frame ones, with some missing. The table shows 350,000 to 450,000 clones, with about nine tenths occurring only once. Looked up from germline, CDR1 is LGHNT and CDR2 is FRNRAP. CDR3 size: 16 residues. Trimming removed 7 bases at V and 0 bases at J, with 15 bases between. This clone was recorded once. Sequencing input: PBMCs. This sequence originates from a man aged 40-55 years with head and neck cancer. The rearrangement links TRBV12-5 to TRBJ1-4, with unresolved D. The CDR3, as DNA: TGTGCTAGTGACTTAAGAAGGGTGGCAACTAATGAAAAACTGTTTTTT. It encodes CASDLRRVATNEKLFF.